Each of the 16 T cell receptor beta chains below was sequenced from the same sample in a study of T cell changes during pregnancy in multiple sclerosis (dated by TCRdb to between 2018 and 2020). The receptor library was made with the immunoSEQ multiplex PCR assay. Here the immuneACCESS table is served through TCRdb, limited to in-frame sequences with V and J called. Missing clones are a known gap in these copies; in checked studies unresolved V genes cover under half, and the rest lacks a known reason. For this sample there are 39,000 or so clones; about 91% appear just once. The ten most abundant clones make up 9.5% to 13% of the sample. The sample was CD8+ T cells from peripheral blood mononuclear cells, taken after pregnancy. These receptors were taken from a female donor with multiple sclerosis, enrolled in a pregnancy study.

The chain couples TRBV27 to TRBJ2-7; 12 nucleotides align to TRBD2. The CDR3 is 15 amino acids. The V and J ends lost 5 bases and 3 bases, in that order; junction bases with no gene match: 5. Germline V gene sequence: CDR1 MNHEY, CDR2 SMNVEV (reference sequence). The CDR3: CASSPTSGSFYEQYF. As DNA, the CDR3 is TGTGCCAGCAGTCCGACTAGCGGGAGTTTCTACGAGCAGTACTTC.

CDR3 DNA: TGTGCCATCAGTGAAGGCCGAGACAGGGGCTACGAGCAGTACTTC. Encoded protein: CAISEGRDRGYEQYF. V is TRBV10-3 and J is TRBJ2-7, with 8 nucleotides matching TRBD1. This CDR3 contains 15 residues. With V trimmed by 3 bases and J by 3 bases, 7 bases remained unmatched. Per germline, CDR1 ENHRY and CDR2 SYGVKD.

This CDR3 reads CASSAQGASREQYF. In DNA form, the CDR3 reads TGTGCCAGCAGCGCACAGGGGGCCTCGAGAGAGCAGTACTTC. The chain employs TRBV7-9 and TRBJ2-7, with TRBD1 matching 9 bases. The CDR3 sequence is 14 residues long. Trimming removed 5 bases from V and 7 bases from J; junction bases left unmatched: 9. CDR1 and CDR2 (germline): SEHNR, FQNEAQ (reference sequence).

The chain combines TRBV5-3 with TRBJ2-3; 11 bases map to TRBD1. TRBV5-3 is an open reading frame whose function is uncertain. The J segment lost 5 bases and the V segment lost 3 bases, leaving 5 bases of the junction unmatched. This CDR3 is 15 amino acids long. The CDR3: CARSSRTGGIDTQYF. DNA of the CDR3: TGTGCCAGAAGCTCCCGGACAGGGGGCATAGATACGCAGTATTTT.

CDR3: CASSLGPEQFF. The CDR3 nucleotides read TGTGCCAGCAGTTTAGGCCCCGAGCAGTTCTTC. The chain combines TRBV27 with TRBJ2-1; D is uncertain. Germline CDR1 reads MNHEY; CDR2 reads SMNVEV (reference sequence). The CDR3 is 11 amino acids. Between the trimmed V and J ends, which lost 2 bases and 10 bases, there was a span of 6 bases.

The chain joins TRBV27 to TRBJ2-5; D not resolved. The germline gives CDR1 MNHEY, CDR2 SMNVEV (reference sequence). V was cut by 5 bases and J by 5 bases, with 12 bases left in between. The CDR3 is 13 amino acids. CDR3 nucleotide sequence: TGTGCCAGCAGTGAGCTAGTTTCGGAGACCCAGTACTTC. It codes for CASSELVSETQYF.

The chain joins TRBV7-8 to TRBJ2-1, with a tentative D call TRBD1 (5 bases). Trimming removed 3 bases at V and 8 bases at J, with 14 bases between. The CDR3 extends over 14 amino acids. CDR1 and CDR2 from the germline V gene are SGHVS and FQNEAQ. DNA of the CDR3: TGTGCCAGCAGCTTTGTGACAGTAAGTTATGAGCAGTTCTTC. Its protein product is CASSFVTVSYEQFF.

The CDR3 region has the DNA TGTGCCAGCAGTGAATCATGGGGCATGAACACTGAAGCTTTCTTT. Its protein is CASSESWGMNTEAFF. This rearrangement joins TRBV25-1 to TRBJ1-1, with a weak D call TRBD1 (5 bases). CDR1 and CDR2 from the germline V gene are MGHDK and SYGVNS. This CDR3 has 15 residues. V was cut by 1 base and J by 0 bases, with 9 bases left in between.

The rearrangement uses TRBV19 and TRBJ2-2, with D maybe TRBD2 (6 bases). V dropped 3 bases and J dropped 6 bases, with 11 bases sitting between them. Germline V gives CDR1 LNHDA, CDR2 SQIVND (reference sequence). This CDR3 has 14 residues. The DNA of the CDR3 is TGTGCCAGTAGTATCCTAGCGACATCCGGGGAGCTGTTTTTT. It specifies CASSILATSGELFF.

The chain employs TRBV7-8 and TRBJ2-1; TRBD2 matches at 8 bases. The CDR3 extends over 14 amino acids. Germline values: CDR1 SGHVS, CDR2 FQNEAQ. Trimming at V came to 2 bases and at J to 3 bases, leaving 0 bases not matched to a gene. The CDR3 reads CASSLSGGYNEQFF. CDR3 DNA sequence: TGTGCCAGCAGCTTAAGCGGGGGCTACAATGAGCAGTTCTTC.

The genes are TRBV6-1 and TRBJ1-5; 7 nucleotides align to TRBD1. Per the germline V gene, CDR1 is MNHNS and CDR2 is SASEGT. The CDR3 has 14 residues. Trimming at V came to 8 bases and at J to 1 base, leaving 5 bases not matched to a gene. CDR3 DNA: TGTGCCAGCGAGGGGGCCGGGAGCAATCAGCCCCAGCATTTT. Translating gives CASEGAGSNQPQHF.

CDR3 residues: CASSQVPGSTYEQYF. CDR3 nucleotides: TGCGCCAGCAGCCAAGTTCCAGGGTCGACCTACGAGCAGTACTTC. V gene TRBV4-1 combines with J gene TRBJ2-7; TRBD1 might be the D (5 bases). The CDR3 covers 15 residues. V was cut by 1 base and J by 2 bases, with 12 bases left in between. From germline, CDR1 is MGHRA and CDR2 YSYEKL.

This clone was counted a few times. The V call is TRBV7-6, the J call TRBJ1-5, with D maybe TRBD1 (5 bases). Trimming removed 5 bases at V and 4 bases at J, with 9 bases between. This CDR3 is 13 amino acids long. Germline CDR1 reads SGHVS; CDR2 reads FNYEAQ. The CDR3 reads CASSTGLNQPQHF. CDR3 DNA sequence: TGTGCCAGCAGCACAGGCTTGAATCAGCCCCAGCATTTT. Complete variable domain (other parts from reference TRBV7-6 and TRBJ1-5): GAGVSQSPRYKVTKRGQDVALRCDPISGHVSLYWYRQALGQGPEFLTYFNYEAQQDKSGLPNDRFSAERPEGSISTLTIQRTEQRDSAMYRCASSTGLNQPQHFGDGTRLSIL.

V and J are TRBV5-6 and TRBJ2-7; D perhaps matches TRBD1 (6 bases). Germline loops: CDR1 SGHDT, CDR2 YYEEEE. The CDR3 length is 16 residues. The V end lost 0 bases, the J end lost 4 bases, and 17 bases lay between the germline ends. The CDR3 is CASSLAAGAIRYEQYF. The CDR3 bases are TGTGCCAGCAGCTTGGCGGCAGGGGCAATACGTTACGAGCAGTACTTC.

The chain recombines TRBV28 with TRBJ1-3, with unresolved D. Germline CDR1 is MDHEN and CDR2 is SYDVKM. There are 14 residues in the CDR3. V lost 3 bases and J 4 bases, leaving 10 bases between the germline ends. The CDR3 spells CASSFSNTGNTIYF. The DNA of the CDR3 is TGTGCCAGCAGTTTCTCAAATACAGGAAACACCATATATTTT.

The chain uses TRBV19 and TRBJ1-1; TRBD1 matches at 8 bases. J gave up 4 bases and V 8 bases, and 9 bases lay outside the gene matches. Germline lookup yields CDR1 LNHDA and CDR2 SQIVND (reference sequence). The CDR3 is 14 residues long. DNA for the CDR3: TGTGCCAGTGGACAGGGCACCCGAGGCACTGAAGCTTTCTTT. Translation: CASGQGTRGTEAFF.